This passage covers 21 T cell receptor beta chains from one sample sequenced in a study of CD8 T cells in ankylosing spondylitis. TCRdb redid the calling of the 5' RACE reads with MiXCR, one entry per CDR3 protein. The sample records roughly 86,000 distinct CDR3 sequences, approximately 9% being singletons. What was sequenced was blood, either unsorted or a sorted T cell fraction (not recorded which). These receptors originate from a male donor with ankylosing spondylitis or in good health (not recorded which).

This clonotype has at least ten counts. The chain uses TRBV29-1 and TRBJ1-6; 7 bases align to TRBD1. The CDR3 runs 18 residues. CDR1 is SQVTM, CDR2 ANQGSEA, per germline. Trimming took 7 bases from V and 8 from J; bases not matched to a gene: 23. This CDR3 is CSALCFEYRGAGYSPLHF. Written as DNA, the CDR3 is TGCAGCGCCTTATGTTTCGAATACAGGGGCGCGGGATATTCACCCCTCCACTTT.

This clonotype showed up many times. This rearrangement joins TRBV5-5 to TRBJ2-5, with 9 nucleotides matching TRBD2. CDR1 is SGHKS and CDR2 is YYEKEE in the germline V gene (reference sequence). This CDR3 is 13 amino acids long. CDR3 sequence (DNA): TGTGCAAAGCCTAGCGGGGTCCAAGAGACCCAGTACTTC. Translated: CAKPSGVQETQYF.

This clonotype has at least ten counts. V and J are TRBV20-1 and TRBJ2-7; no reliable D call. CDR1 is DFQATT and CDR2 is SNEGSKA in the germline V gene (reference sequence). CDR3 length equals 11 residues. V was clipped by 6 bases and J by 7 bases, with 13 bases between them. CDR3 sequence reads: CSALSLGEQYF. CDR3 bases: TGCAGTGCCTTATCATTAGGAGAGCAGTACTTC.

There are many counts of this clonotype. The gene calls are TRBV20-1 and TRBJ1-6, with a tentative D call TRBD1 (6 bases). The CDR3 has 17 residues. In germline, CDR1 is DFQATT, CDR2 SNEGSKA (reference sequence). V was shortened by 2 bases and J by 2 bases, with 16 bases between the two germline ends. The CDR3 nucleotides read TGCAGTGCTAGAAGGACAGAAATTCTTACCTATAATTCACCCCTCCACTTT. Amino acids: CSARRTEILTYNSPLHF.

This clonotype was detected ten times or more. The genes are TRBV24-1 and TRBJ2-1, with TRBD1 as a possible D gene (7 bases). CDR1 KGHDR and CDR2 SFDVKD come from the germline V gene. The CDR3 spans 11 residues. Trimming shortened V by 12 bases and J by 8 bases, and 13 bases separated the two germline ends. CDR3 DNA sequence: TGTGCCGTGCGCAGGGGGGATGAGCAGTTCTTC. Its translation is CAVRRGDEQFF.

V is TRBV3-1 and J is TRBJ2-6, with D hard to call. Trimming took 1 base from V and 2 from J, leaving 3 bases between them. This CDR3 has 14 residues. The germline V gene encodes CDR1 LGHDT and CDR2 YNNKEL (reference sequence). In DNA form, the CDR3 reads TGTGCCAGCAGCCAAGCGGCTGGGGCCAACGTCCTGACTTTC. Its translation: CASSQAAGANVLTF.

This clonotype appeared many times. This chain uses TRBV5-6 with TRBJ2-1; 11 positions match TRBD2. CDR3 length: 19 residues. V dropped 4 bases and J dropped 2; count of bases not matched to a gene: 14. The germline gives CDR1 SGHDT, CDR2 YYEEEE. CDR3 sequence (DNA): TGTGCCAGCAGCCTCGAACGCCTAGCGGGGGGCCTGACCTACAATGAGCAGTTCTTC. This sequence encodes CASSLERLAGGLTYNEQFF.

The table lists this clonotype with many counts. V and J are TRBV20-1 and TRBJ2-7; D is undetermined. V was cut by 1 base and J by 3 bases, with 7 bases left in between. The CDR3 is made up of 12 amino acids. CDR1 and CDR2 (germline): DFQATT, SNEGSKA (reference sequence). The CDR3 bases are TGCAGTGCTAGAGCGTCCAGCTACGAGCAGTACTTC. Protein: CSARASSYEQYF.

This clonotype was counted at least ten times. J is TRBJ2-5 and V is TRBV5-8, with 11 bases identical to TRBD2. This CDR3 comprises 15 residues. With V trimmed by 4 bases and J by 3 bases, 5 bases remained unmatched. Germline V gene sequence: CDR1 SGHTS, CDR2 YDEGEE. This CDR3 reads CASSPPGLAEETQYF. DNA of the CDR3: TGTGCCAGCAGCCCCCCGGGACTAGCGGAAGAGACCCAGTACTTC.

This clonotype has ten or more counts. The chain links TRBV28 to TRBJ1-2, with D possibly matching TRBD1 (6 bases). Germline V CDR1 and CDR2: MDHEN, SYDVKM. Deletions cut 2 bases from V and 4 bases from J, with 14 bases between. This CDR3 spans 15 amino acids. Here the CDR3 reads CASSLSDRGAYGYTF. The CDR3 bases are TGTGCCAGCAGTTTAAGTGATCGGGGGGCCTATGGCTACACCTTC.

A remark on this clonotype: One end of the junction fails to match germline, which may point to a read error. The chain couples TRBV7-9 to TRBJ1-1; D ambiguous. The CDR3 length is 13 residues. Looked up from germline, CDR1 is SEHNR and CDR2 is FQNEAQ (reference sequence). CDR3 sequence (DNA): TGTGCCAGCAGCAAGAGTGGGAATACTGAAGCTTTGTTT. It specifies CASSKSGNTEALF.

This clonotype was detected ten times or more. V and J are TRBV28 and TRBJ1-1; D is perhaps TRBD1 (6 bases). There are 12 residues in the CDR3. The germline V and J ends were trimmed by 2 bases and 8 bases, with 9 bases remaining between them. Germline V lookup: CDR1 MDHEN, CDR2 SYDVKM. The CDR3 spells CASSLQGREAFF. The CDR3 nucleotides are TGTGCCAGCAGTTTACAGGGGCGGGAAGCTTTCTTT.

Comment on this clonotype: One end of the junction fails to match germline, which may point to a read error. The chain carries TRBV28 and TRBJ2-7; the match to TRBD2 covers 11 bases. Germline V gene data show CDR1 as MDHEN and CDR2 as SYDVKM. The CDR3 is 15 amino acids. The CDR3 region is CTSRELAGALYEQYF. CDR3 bases: TGTACCAGCAGGGAACTAGCGGGGGCCCTGTACGAGCAGTACTTC.

The rearrangement links TRBV6-1 to TRBJ1-1; tentative D call: TRBD1 (6 bases). The CDR3 is 14 amino acids. Between the trimmed V and J ends, which lost 4 bases and 7 bases, there was a span of 16 bases. Germline CDR1 MNHNS, CDR2 SASEGT. CDR3 amino acids: CASSGLQGSREAFF. The CDR3 DNA is TGTGCCAGCAGTGGGCTACAGGGTTCGCGTGAAGCTTTCTTT.

This clonotype showed up many times. This chain links TRBV28 with TRBJ2-3; D is perhaps TRBD1 (5 bases). The CDR3 loop spans 15 amino acids. Germline CDR1 MDHEN, CDR2 SYDVKM. Deletions cut 1 base from V and 6 bases from J, with 14 bases between. CDR3 DNA sequence: TGTGCCAGCAGTTTATTGGGGCGGAGAGAGGATACGCAGTATTTT. Translating it yields CASSLLGRREDTQYF.

At least ten counts were recorded for this clonotype. The chain recombines TRBV9 with TRBJ1-5; no firm D call. Germline V gene data show CDR1 as SGDLS and CDR2 as YYNGEE. V gave up 0 bases and J gave up 1 base, with 5 bases separating them. This CDR3 spans 14 amino acids. The CDR3 sequence: CASSVDGSNQPQHF. The CDR3 nucleotides read TGTGCCAGCAGCGTAGACGGGAGCAATCAGCCCCAGCATTTT. Full variable domain (remainder filled in from reference TRBV9 and TRBJ1-5): DSGVTQTPKHLITATGQRVTLRCSPRSGDLSVYWYQQSLDQGLQFLIQYYNGEERAKGNILERFSAQQFPDLHSELNLSSLELGDSALYFCASSVDGSNQPQHFGDGTRLSIL.

The rearrangement links TRBV6-5 to TRBJ2-1; maybe TRBD1 (6 bases). With 2 bases removed from V and 1 base from J, the gap between germline ends came to 9 bases. The CDR3 contains 15 residues. The germline V gene encodes CDR1 MNHEY and CDR2 SVGAGI. CDR3 region: CASSYEGQSYNEQFF. CDR3 DNA: TGTGCCAGCAGTTACGAAGGACAGTCCTACAATGAGCAGTTCTTC.

This clonotype was picked up a small number of times. The chain is built from TRBV5-6 and TRBJ2-1; 9 bases are a match to TRBD2. V was pared by 1 base and J by 8 bases, with 7 bases of the junction left unmatched. The germline V gene has CDR1 SGHDT and CDR2 YYEEEE. The CDR3 runs 15 residues. The CDR3 DNA reads as TGTGCCAGCAGCTTGCCCCGCGGGGGGGTCGATGAGCAGTTCTTC. This codes for CASSLPRGGVDEQFF.

This clonotype was observed at least ten times. The chain is built from TRBV7-9 and TRBJ2-1; the D is unclear. The CDR3 runs to 13 residues. V lost 6 bases and J lost 9, with 15 bases in between. Germline V CDR1 and CDR2: SEHNR, FQNEAQ (reference sequence). CDR3: CASSFGPSAEQFF. The CDR3 bases are TGTGCCAGCAGTTTCGGCCCCTCCGCTGAGCAGTTCTTC.

In its sample, this clonotype was seen many times. This chain joins TRBV11-3 and TRBJ1-4, with D possibly TRBD1 on 5 matching bases. The CDR3 runs to 18 residues. Germline-derived CDR1 and CDR2 are SGHNT and YENEEA. Trimming removed 3 bases at V and 4 bases at J, with 21 bases between. Here the CDR3 reads CASSLGEEGQQFNEKLFF. The DNA of the CDR3 is TGTGCCAGCAGCTTGGGCGAGGAGGGGCAACAATTTAATGAAAAACTGTTTTTT.

This clonotype has at least ten counts. The rearrangement joins TRBV5-1 to TRBJ1-2, with D unclear. The CDR3 covers 14 residues. With 0 bases removed from V and 4 bases from J, the gap between germline ends came to 10 bases. CDR1 and CDR2 from the germline V gene are SGHRS and YFSETQ. The CDR3 protein is CASSLAFTSYGYTF. The CDR3 coding sequence is TGCGCCAGCAGCTTGGCCTTCACATCCTATGGCTACACCTTC.